The 15 T cell receptor beta chains in this list originate from one sample, sequenced in a study of blood T cell repertoires in COVID-19. This table comes from immunoSEQ multiplex PCR, and its TCRdb copy is limited to in-frame clones, with some not included. The table records 360,000 or so clones, around four fifths of them present only once. Sequenced input: PBMCs or T cells enriched from blood (not recorded which). The receptors were sampled from a woman between 50 and 59 years old who had recovered from COVID-19.

This chain uses TRBV9 with TRBJ1-3, with TRBD1 matching over 7 bases. Germline CDR1 and CDR2: SGDLS and YYNGEE. The CDR3 consists of 16 residues. V lost 0 bases to trimming and J lost 0 bases; unmatched junction nucleotides: 3. The CDR3 loop is CASSVVGTDSGNTIYF. DNA of the CDR3: TGTGCCAGCAGCGTAGTTGGGACAGACTCTGGAAACACCATATATTTT.

The rearrangement links TRBV6-1 to TRBJ1-4; TRBD1 might be the D (6 bases). CDR1 MNHNS and CDR2 SASEGT come from the germline V gene. The CDR3 sequence is 14 residues long. The ends were cut back, 3 bases at V and 7 bases at J, with 12 bases in the middle. The CDR3 spells CASSEGHHSEKLFF. The CDR3 nucleotides read TGTGCCAGCAGTGAGGGACATCATAGTGAAAAACTGTTTTTT.

This clone was detected a few times. V gene TRBV5-6 combines with J gene TRBJ1-3; TRBD1 agrees at 8 bases. This CDR3 has 15 residues. CDR1 is SGHDT, CDR2 YYEEEE, per germline. V gave up 4 bases and J gave up 1 base; unmatched junction bases: 4. CDR3 sequence reads: CASSNTGGSGNTIYF. The CDR3 DNA reads TGTGCCAGCAGCAATACAGGGGGTTCTGGAAACACCATATATTTT.

The rearrangement links TRBV29-1 to TRBJ2-6; the D is unclear. The V and J ends lost 3 bases and 3 bases respectively, with 3 bases between them. Per germline, CDR1 SQVTM and CDR2 ANQGSEA. The CDR3 has 12 residues. CDR3 in DNA: TGCAGCGTTGACTTTGGGGCCAACGTCCTGACTTTC. The encoded protein is CSVDFGANVLTF.

The CDR3 nucleotides are TGTGCCAGCAGCCCACAAGGGGGTTCCTACAATGAGCAGTTCTTC. Its protein is CASSPQGGSYNEQFF. The chain couples TRBV11-3 to TRBJ2-1; possibly TRBD1 for D (6 bases). Trimming shortened V by 5 bases and J by 1 base, and 12 bases separated the two germline ends. CDR1 is SGHNT and CDR2 is YENEEA in the germline V gene. This CDR3 spans 15 amino acids. The full variable domain, with the rest looked up from reference TRBV11-3 and TRBJ2-1, is EAGVVQSPRYKIIEKKQPVAFWCNPISGHNTLYWYLQNLGQGPELLIRYENEEAVDDSQLPKDRFSAERLKGVDSTLKIQPAELGDSAVYLCASSPQGGSYNEQFFGPGTRLTVL.

The chain carries TRBV30 and TRBJ1-2, with 8 nucleotides matching TRBD1. Trimming at V came to 3 bases and at J to 10 bases, leaving 10 bases not matched to a gene. In germline, CDR1 is GTSNPN, CDR2 SVGIG (reference sequence). The CDR3 consists of 13 residues. DNA for the CDR3: TGTGCCTGGAGGGAGACAGGGGAATTCATCTACACCTTC. Translation gives CAWRETGEFIYTF.

V is TRBV29-1 and J is TRBJ1-1; no firm D call. The germline V gene encodes CDR1 SQVTM and CDR2 ANQGSEA. V lost 7 bases and J 0 bases, leaving 6 bases between the germline ends. This CDR3 comprises 11 residues. CDR3 nucleotide sequence: TGCAGCGGGACTCTGAACACTGAAGCTTTCTTT. The encoded protein is CSGTLNTEAFF.

The rearrangement uses TRBV5-1 and TRBJ2-5, with TRBD2 matching 11 bases. V dropped 0 bases and J dropped 2; count of bases not matched to a gene: 3. This CDR3 region has 16 residues. Germline values: CDR1 SGHRS, CDR2 YFSETQ. CDR3 residues: CASSLASGGPQETQYF. The CDR3 nucleotides are TGCGCCAGCAGCTTGGCTAGCGGGGGGCCTCAAGAGACCCAGTACTTC.

The chain carries TRBV18 and TRBJ1-2; possibly TRBD1 for D (6 bases). Trimming cost V 0 bases and J 7 bases, with 9 bases left between them. The length of the CDR3 is 13 residues. The germline CDR1 and CDR2 sequences are KGHSH and LQKENI. The CDR3 region is CASSPPDRSGYTF. CDR3 DNA sequence: TGTGCCAGCTCACCACCGGACAGATCTGGCTACACCTTC.

The V gene is TRBV2, the J gene TRBJ1-4; no firm D call. The germline gives CDR1 SNHLY, CDR2 FYNNEI. The CDR3 has 14 amino acids. The V gene lost 8 bases and the J gene lost 7 bases, with 17 bases spanning the gap. For the CDR3, the DNA is TGTGCCAGCTGTTGGGCCCCGGATGGTGAAAAACTGTTTTTT. Encoded protein: CASCWAPDGEKLFF.

In this sample, this clone turned up once. The V call is TRBV30, the J call TRBJ1-2; D may be TRBD1 (6 bases). The CDR3 totals 14 residues. V gave up 5 bases and J gave up 4 bases, with 17 bases separating them. Per the germline V gene, CDR1 is GTSNPN and CDR2 is SVGIG (reference sequence). CDR3 bases: TGTGCCTGGGAGGGGGTCTCACGGGGCTATGGCTACACCTTC. Translation: CAWEGVSRGYGYTF.

V usage is TRBV19 and J usage is TRBJ1-4; weak D call: TRBD1 (5 bases). The CDR3 consists of 14 residues. Germline V gene lookup returns CDR1 LNHDA and CDR2 SQIVND (reference sequence). Trimming shortened V by 6 bases and J by 4 bases, and 12 bases separated the two germline ends. This chain's CDR3 is CASSHQGFNEKLFF. The CDR3 DNA reads TGTGCCAGTAGCCACCAGGGATTTAATGAAAAACTGTTTTTT. Complete variable domain (other parts from reference TRBV19 and TRBJ1-4): DGGITQSPKYLFRKEGQNVTLSCEQNLNHDAMYWYRQDPGQGLRLIYYSQIVNDFQKGDIAEGYSVSREKKESFPLTVTSAQKNPTAFYLCASSHQGFNEKLFFGSGTQLSVL.

The V call is TRBV6-5, the J call TRBJ2-1; D possibly corresponds to TRBD2 (5 bases). The CDR3 sequence is 14 residues long. Trimming removed 2 bases at V and 5 bases at J, with 10 bases between. CDR1 is MNHEY, CDR2 SVGAGI, per germline. CDR3 bases: TGTGCCAGCAGTTACAGCGGAATTAACAATGAGCAGTTCTTC. Amino acid sequence: CASSYSGINNEQFF.

This clone has only a few counts. The V call is TRBV2, the J call TRBJ1-2, with 7 bases fitting TRBD1. The CDR3 consists of 14 residues. Germline assignment: CDR1 SNHLY and CDR2 FYNNEI. The ends lost 6 bases at V and 2 bases at J; junction bases unmatched: 6. As DNA, the CDR3 is TGTGCCAGCAGAAGGGACAGACAAAACTATGGCTACACCTTC. Protein: CASRRDRQNYGYTF.

This chain uses TRBV19 with TRBJ1-5, with 7 bases fitting TRBD1. Per the germline V gene, CDR1 is LNHDA and CDR2 is SQIVND (reference sequence). This CDR3 comprises 14 residues. J was trimmed by 4 bases and V by 6 bases; bases with no gene match: 6. CDR3 bases: TGTGCCAGTAGGTCCGGGACAGCTAATCAGCCCCAGCATTTT. As protein: CASRSGTANQPQHF.